The T cell receptor beta chain under discussion was sequenced for a study of Graves' ophthalmopathy and Graves' hyperthyroidism. About this clonotype itself: The antigen remains unidentified. The junction differs from germline at one of its ends, possibly a read error.

TCR beta CDR3 regions were amplified from RNA transcripts. RT-PCR in the first round used HTBI primers; a second-round multiplex PCR followed. One entry per CDR3 protein results from TCRdb running MiXCR on the multiplex PCR reads. The sample holds 650,000 to 800,000 distinct CDR3 sequences, roughly 39% seen once. General study findings and limits: The study's model predicted ophthalmopathy progression at roughly 64% sensitivity and 72% to 85% specificity.

Germline V lookup: CDR1 LNHDA, CDR2 SQIVND (reference sequence). CDR3 length: 14 amino acids. Input material: peripheral blood. This TCR came from an adult man with Graves' ophthalmopathy. This sequence joins TRBV19 and TRBJ2-2; D is perhaps TRBD2 (5 bases). The CDR3 DNA sequence: TGTGCCAGTAGTATAGCGGCGAACACCGGGGAGCTGTTTTGG. Protein product: CASSIAANTGELFW.